The T cell receptor beta chain described here comes from a study of shared clonotypes between healthy human individuals. Study observations and caveats: Clonotype sharing across a few donors was observed for approximately 5% of naive CD4 clonotypes.

Sorted-subset replicate PCRs used around 200 ng DNA, some 30,000 T cell genomes. Only in-frame clones appear in the TCRdb table, and some are missing; sequencing was by immunoSEQ multiplex PCR. In the table there are roughly 2 million clones, around 95% of which are singletons. Unmatched junction bases numbered 5, after V lost 6 bases and J lost 2 bases. Germline CDR1 is ENHRY and CDR2 is SYGVKD. CDR3 length: 14 residues. Note on this clone: As yet, its antigen is unknown.

V gene TRBV10-3 combines with J gene TRBJ2-7; the match to TRBD1 covers 9 bases. This clonotype was sampled from a man younger than 30 in good health. Sequenced input: naive CD4+ T cells sorted from blood. Noted subset: CD45RA+ positively selected. The CDR3 DNA sequence: TGTGCCATCAGGGGACAGGGAATAACCTACGAGCAGTACTTC. Its protein product is CAIRGQGITYEQYF.